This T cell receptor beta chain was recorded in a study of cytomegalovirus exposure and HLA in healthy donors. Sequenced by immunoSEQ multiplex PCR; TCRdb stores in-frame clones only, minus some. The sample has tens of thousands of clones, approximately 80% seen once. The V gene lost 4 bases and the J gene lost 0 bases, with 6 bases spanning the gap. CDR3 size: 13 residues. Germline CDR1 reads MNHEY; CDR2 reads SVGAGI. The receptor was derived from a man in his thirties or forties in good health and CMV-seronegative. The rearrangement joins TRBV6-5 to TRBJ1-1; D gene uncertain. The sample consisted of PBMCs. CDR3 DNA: TGTGCCAGCAGTTCCCAATTGAACACTGAAGCTTTCTTT. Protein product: CASSSQLNTEAFF.